This T cell receptor (delta chain) was identified in a study of gamma-delta T cells after stem cell transplantation (dated by TCRdb to about 2016). The library came from RT-PCR. The reads were generated on an Illumina MiSeq. TCRdb reanalyzed the public reads with the CATT caller, and identical DNA sequences were merged afterwards. Here the sample has just over 1,400 delta-chain clones; roughly 15% occur a single time. Less than 60% of the sample comes from the top ten. As for this clone: The antigen this receptor binds is unknown. No base-level quality is on record; no much larger clone is a single base apart.

CDR1 and CDR2 are read off the germline V gene as TSWWSYY and QGS. The CDR3 runs 14 amino acids, cysteine and phenylalanine included. Only the CDR3 region is kept as DNA, spanning 42 bases read in frame from base 1. V is reduced by 3 bases and J by 9 bases, leaving a spacing of 17 bases between them. The origin of this receptor is a human donor. It is not recorded whose cells these are; they may come from a transplant donor. This sequence uses TRDV1 and TRDJ1, with the identity of the D gene unclear. The specimen sequenced was gamma-delta T cells. In nucleotide form, the sequence is TGTGCTCTTGGGGAGTCCGTAGCATTCGGGGAACTCATCTTT. Its coded protein is CALGESVAFGELIF.